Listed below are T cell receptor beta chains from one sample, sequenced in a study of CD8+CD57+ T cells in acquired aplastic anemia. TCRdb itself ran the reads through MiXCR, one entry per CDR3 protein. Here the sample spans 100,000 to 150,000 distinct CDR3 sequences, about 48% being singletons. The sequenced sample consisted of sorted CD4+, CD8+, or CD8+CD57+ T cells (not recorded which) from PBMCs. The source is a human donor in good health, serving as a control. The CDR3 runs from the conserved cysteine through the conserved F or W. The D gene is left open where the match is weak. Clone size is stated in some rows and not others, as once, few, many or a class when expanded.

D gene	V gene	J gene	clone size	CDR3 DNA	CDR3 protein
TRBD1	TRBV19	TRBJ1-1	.	TGTGCCAGTAGTGGACAGGGGGCTAATGAAGCTTTCTTT	CASSGQGANEAFF
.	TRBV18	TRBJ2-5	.	TGTGCCAGCTCAACCTCACTAGCCACTAGACAAGAGACCCAGTACTTC	CASSTSLATRQETQYF
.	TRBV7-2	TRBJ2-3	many	TGTGCCAGCAGCCCGAGGTTTATCCCAGATACGCAGTATTTT	CASSPRFIPDTQYF
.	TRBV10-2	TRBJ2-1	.	TGCGCCAGCAGTCGTGACAAGACGTCCTACAATGAGCAGTTCTTC	CASSRDKTSYNEQFF
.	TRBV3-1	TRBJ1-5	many	TGTGCCAGCAGCCAAGAGGGAACCAAGCATTTT	CASSQEGTKHF
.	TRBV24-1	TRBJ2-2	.	TGTGCCACCAGTGACAGATCGACAGAAACCGGGGAGCTGTTTTTT	CATSDRSTETGELFF
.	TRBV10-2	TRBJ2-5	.	TGCGCCAGCAGTGAGGACTGGCCCCGGACCCAGTACTTC	CASSEDWPRTQYF
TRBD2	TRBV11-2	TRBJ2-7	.	TGTGCCAGCAGCTTAGATCGGACGGGGGGCGAGCAGTACTTC	CASSLDRTGGEQYF
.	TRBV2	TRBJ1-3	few	TGTGCCATCGACGAGATGGTCTCTGGAAACACCATATATTTT	CAIDEMVSGNTIYF
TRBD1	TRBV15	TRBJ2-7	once	TGTGCCACCAGCTCCAGGACAGGACTCACCTACGAGCAGTACTTC	CATSSRTGLTYEQYF
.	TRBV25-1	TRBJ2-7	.	TGTGCCAGCAGTGTCGACAGACTATTGGCAAGGGACGAGCAGTACTTC	CASSVDRLLARDEQYF
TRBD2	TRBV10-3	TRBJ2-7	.	TGTGCCATCAGTGCAAGCCTAGCGGGGAGCACAGATACGCAGTACTTC	CAISASLAGSTDTQYF
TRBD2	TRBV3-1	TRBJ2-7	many	TGTGCCAGCAGCCAATCGGGGAAAGCGGGGGGGCGCGAGCAGTACTTC	CASSQSGKAGGREQYF
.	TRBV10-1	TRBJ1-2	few	TGCGCCAGCAGTGAGGCAGAGACCTATGGCTACACCTTC	CASSEAETYGYTF
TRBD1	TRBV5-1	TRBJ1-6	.	TGCGCCAGCAGCGAGGACCGGGACAGGGGATCACCCCTCCACTTT	CASSEDRDRGSPLHF
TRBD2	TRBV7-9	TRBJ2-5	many	TGTGCCAGCAGCGCCCAGCGGGGTGAGACCCAGTACTTC	CASSAQRGETQYF
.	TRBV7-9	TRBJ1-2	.	TGTGCCAGCAGCTTAGCGTCCGGGGTTGGCTACACCTTC	CASSLASGVGYTF
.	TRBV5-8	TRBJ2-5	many	TGTGCCAGCAGCTTGGGGTCACCGTACCAAGAGACCCAGTACTTC	CASSLGSPYQETQYF
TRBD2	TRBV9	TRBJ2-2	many	TGTGCCAGCAGCGTACCGCGAGGCAGACTAGCGGGGCGCACCGGGGAGCTGTTTTTT	CASSVPRGRLAGRTGELFF
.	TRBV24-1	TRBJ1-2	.	TGTGCCACCAGTGGCGCGGGACGTGAGGTCTATGGCTACACCTTC	CATSGAGREVYGYTF
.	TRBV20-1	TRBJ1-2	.	TGCAGTGCTAGAGTTCTTGGGGCCTTAGCTAACTATGGCTACACCTTC	CSARVLGALANYGYTF
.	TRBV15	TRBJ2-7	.	TGTGCCACCAGTGAAGCGCCGAGTCAACCCTACGAGCAGTACTTC	CATSEAPSQPYEQYF
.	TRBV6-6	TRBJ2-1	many	TGTGCCACCCAGAAGATTTACAATGAGCAGTTCTTC	CATQKIYNEQFF
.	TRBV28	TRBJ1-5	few	TGTGCCAGCAGTTTACATCGATGGGGTAGTGGAGTGATGAGCAATCAGCCCCAGCATTTT	CASSLHRWGSGVMSNQPQHF
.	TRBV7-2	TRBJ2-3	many	TGTGCCAGCAGCTTAGGAATTAGGACGGGGGATACGCAGTATTTT	CASSLGIRTGDTQYF
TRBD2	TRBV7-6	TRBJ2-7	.	TGTGCCAGCCAAAGCGGGGGTGGCGAGCAGTACTTC	CASQSGGGEQYF
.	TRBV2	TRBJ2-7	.	TGTGCCAGCAGTGAAGTCGCGGGGGAGCAGTACTTC	CASSEVAGEQYF
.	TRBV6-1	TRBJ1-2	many	TGTGCCAGCAGTAGCGGGCATCGCGGAGTTGATGGCTACACCTTC	CASSSGHRGVDGYTF
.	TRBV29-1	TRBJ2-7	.	TGCAGCGGGACCGAGGGCTACGAGCAGTACTTC	CSGTEGYEQYF
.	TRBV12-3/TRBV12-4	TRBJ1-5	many	TGTGCCAGCAGTTTATGGCAGGGCAATCAGCCCCAGCATTTT	CASSLWQGNQPQHF
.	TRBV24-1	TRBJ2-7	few	TGTGCCACCAGAAACGGCGGAGGGGACGAGCAGTACTTC	CATRNGGGDEQYF
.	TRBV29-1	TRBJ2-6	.	TGCAGCGTTGACAACAGGGATGGGGCCAACGTCCTGACTTTC	CSVDNRDGANVLTF
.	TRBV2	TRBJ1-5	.	TGTGCCAGCAGCTTGTTTGGCAGGGACTCTCATCCCCAGCATTTT	CASSLFGRDSHPQHF
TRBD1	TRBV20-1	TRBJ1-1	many	TGCAGTGCTACCCATCGACAGGGCCCCACTGAAGCTTTCTTT	CSATHRQGPTEAFF
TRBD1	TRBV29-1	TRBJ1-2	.	TGCAGCGCCATAACACAGGGGTACGATGGCTACACCTTC	CSAITQGYDGYTF
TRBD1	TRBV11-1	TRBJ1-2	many	TGTGCCAGCAGCTTACCGACCGGGACAGGGGGCCTCGTTGGTGCCTATGGCTACACCTTC	CASSLPTGTGGLVGAYGYTF
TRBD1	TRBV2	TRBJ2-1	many	TGTGCCAGCAGTACAGGGGTAGAGCAGTTCTTC	CASSTGVEQFF
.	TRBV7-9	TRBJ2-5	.	TGTGCCAGCAGCCCAGATGCCGGGACCCAGTACTTC	CASSPDAGTQYF
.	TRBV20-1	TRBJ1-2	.	TGCAGTGCTAGAGGGGTTACCAACTATGGCTACACCTTC	CSARGVTNYGYTF
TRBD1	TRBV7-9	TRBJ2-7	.	TGTGCCAGCAGCGCGGAAACAGGGGGGTTAAGCGGGCAGTACTTC	CASSAETGGLSGQYF
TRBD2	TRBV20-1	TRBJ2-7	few	TGCAGTGCTAGATCCGGGACTAGCGGGAAAAGCGAGCAGTACTTC	CSARSGTSGKSEQYF